Following are 31 T cell receptor beta chains from one sample sequenced in a study of human T cells and chemical hapten exposure. TCRdb fed the RACE reads into MiXCR, producing one record per CDR3 protein. The repertoire consists of some 65,000 distinct CDR3 sequences, with 6% to 7% occurring once and the leading ten covering roughly 3%. Documented time point: healthy volunteer bleed at 6 weeks. Sequencing started from total RNA isolated from unfractionated whole blood. Material for sequencing was whole blood. All receptors come from a female donor in good health. Some clones in this sample may be carry-over from other donors' samples.

The chain uses TRBV7-9 and TRBJ1-5, with D hard to call. From germline, CDR1 is SEHNR and CDR2 FQNEAQ (reference sequence). Trimming cost V 2 bases and J 8 bases, with 13 bases left between them. This CDR3 has 14 residues. In DNA, the CDR3 is TGTGCCAGCAGCTTAAGCGTCCGGGAGGAGCCCCAGCATTTT. Translating gives CASSLSVREEPQHF.

In this sample, this clonotype turned up many times. The CDR3 is CASSLEGATYNEQFF. For the CDR3, the DNA is TGTGCCAGCAGCTTGGAGGGCGCCACCTACAATGAGCAGTTCTTC. The rearrangement links TRBV5-8 to TRBJ2-1, with D unclear. CDR1 SGHTS and CDR2 YDEGEE come from the germline V gene. V was cut by 0 bases and J by 2 bases, with 9 bases left in between. The length of the CDR3 is 15 residues.

The V and J genes are TRBV2 and TRBJ2-7; D not certain. The V gene lost 5 bases and the J gene lost 2 bases, with 16 bases spanning the gap. The CDR3 spans 15 residues. The V gene's germline CDR1 is SNHLY and CDR2 FYNNEI. CDR3 amino acids: CASSLSFILTYEQYF. In nucleotides, the CDR3 is TGTGCCAGCAGTCTCAGTTTTATCCTCACCTACGAGCAGTACTTC.

This clonotype showed up many times. The V gene is TRBV4-1, the J gene TRBJ2-7; no clear D gene. V was trimmed by 5 bases and J by 6 bases, leaving 11 bases between them. The CDR3 extends over 12 amino acids. The germline V gene has CDR1 MGHRA and CDR2 YSYEKL. CDR3: CASSKGAGEQYF. CDR3 sequence (DNA): TGCGCCAGCAGCAAGGGCGCTGGCGAGCAGTACTTC.

This clonotype was detected many times. The J gene is TRBJ2-5, the V gene TRBV20-1, with D possibly being TRBD1 or TRBD2 (6 bases each). Germline V CDR1 and CDR2: DFQATT, SNEGSKA (reference sequence). The CDR3 covers 13 residues. With 3 bases removed from V and 2 bases from J, the gap between germline ends came to 10 bases. CDR3 in DNA: TGCAGTGCTAGTTGGAGGGGGCAAGAGACCCAGTACTTC. Its protein product is CSASWRGQETQYF.

This clonotype was recorded many times. The chain couples TRBV12-3 or TRBV12-4 to TRBJ2-1; D might be TRBD2 (5 bases). The CDR3 totals 13 residues. V gave up 8 bases and J gave up 7 bases, with 15 bases separating them. CDR3 sequence: CASAGARGNEQFF. The CDR3 nucleotides read TGTGCCAGCGCCGGAGCACGAGGGAATGAGCAGTTCTTC.

The rearrangement joins TRBV3-1 to TRBJ1-2; possible D gene TRBD1, 5 bases. The CDR3 is 13 amino acids. CDR1 LGHDT and CDR2 YNNKEL come from the germline V gene (reference sequence). V was cut by 7 bases and J by 2 bases, with 11 bases left in between. The CDR3, as DNA: TGTGCCAGCACAGGGTCAAGGAACTATGGCTACACCTTC. Translation: CASTGSRNYGYTF.

The rearrangement uses TRBV28 and TRBJ2-5, with D perhaps TRBD2 (6 bases). The CDR3 consists of 18 residues. CDR1 is MDHEN and CDR2 is SYDVKM in the germline V gene. The V end lost 4 bases, the J end lost 1 base, and 22 bases lay between the germline ends. CDR3 sequence reads: CASSSVGSREYIQETQYF. In nucleotides, the CDR3 is TGTGCCAGCAGTTCAGTTGGATCCCGGGAGTATATCCAAGAGACCCAGTACTTC.

This clonotype was seen a handful of times. V and J are TRBV6-2 or TRBV6-3 and TRBJ1-2, with 7 bases lining up with TRBD1. Per the germline V gene, CDR1 is MNHEY and CDR2 is SVGEGT. Trimming cost V 5 bases and J 4 bases; bases outside gene matches: 10. The CDR3 runs 15 residues. CDR3 DNA: TGTGCCAGCAGTCCCCACCAGGACAGGTTCTATGGCTACACCTTC. This sequence encodes CASSPHQDRFYGYTF.

Details on this clonotype: This may arise from a read error, as a much more abundant clone is one base away. V and J are TRBV13 and TRBJ2-7; 9 bases are shared with TRBD2. Germline V gene data show CDR1 as PRHDT and CDR2 as FYEKMQ (reference sequence). The J segment lost 9 bases and the V segment lost 3 bases, leaving 9 bases of the junction unmatched. This CDR3 has 14 residues. The CDR3 protein is CASSLSLAGLVQYF. The DNA of the CDR3 is TGTGCCAGCAGCTTGAGCCTAGCGGGATTGGTGCAGTACTTC.

This clonotype was counted ten times or more. This chain connects TRBV29-1 to TRBJ2-1, with a possible D match to TRBD1 (5 bases). Germline assignment: CDR1 SQVTM and CDR2 ANQGSEA. The CDR3 sequence is 15 residues long. The V end was cut by 6 bases, the J end by 6 bases, with 21 bases between. CDR3 loop: CSVFSPLRVFNEQFF. The CDR3 nucleotides read TGCAGCGTATTTAGCCCCCTCAGGGTTTTCAATGAGCAGTTCTTC.

At least ten counts were recorded for this clonotype. The chain uses TRBV25-1 and TRBJ2-1; unclear D gene. Trimming took 3 bases from V and 6 from J, leaving 9 bases between them. CDR3 length: 13 amino acids. CDR1 and CDR2 from the germline V gene are MGHDK and SYGVNS. CDR3 residues: CASSDRAFNEQFF. CDR3 DNA sequence: TGTGCCAGCAGTGACCGGGCCTTCAATGAGCAGTTCTTC. Supplemented by reference TRBV25-1 and TRBJ2-1, the full variable domain reads EADIYQTPRYLVIGTGKKITLECSQTMGHDKMYWYQQDPGMELHLIHYSYGVNSTEKGDLSSESTVSRIRTEHFPLTLESARPSHTSQYLCASSDRAFNEQFFGPGTRLTVL.

This clonotype was found a few times. The V call is TRBV12-3 or TRBV12-4, the J call TRBJ2-1, with 9 bases lining up with TRBD1. With 6 bases clipped from V and 9 bases from J, the junction kept 12 bases outside the gene matches. This CDR3 comprises 15 residues. The CDR3 bases are TGTGCCAGCAGCCGTCGCGGGACAGGGTCGGGTGAGCAGTTCTTC. It codes for CASSRRGTGSGEQFF.

This clonotype has a handful of counts. The genes are TRBV7-2 and TRBJ2-7; tentative D call: TRBD1 (6 bases). V shed 6 bases and J shed 2 bases, with 11 bases lying between them. From germline, CDR1 is SGHTA and CDR2 FQGNSA. There are 13 residues in the CDR3. Written as DNA, the CDR3 is TGTGCCAGCAGGGATGGGGGCACCTACGAGCAGTACTTC. It codes for CASRDGGTYEQYF.

Concerning this clonotype itself: This may come from a read error, since a much larger clone is one base off. J is TRBJ1-5 and V is TRBV15, with D unresolved. Germline V gives CDR1 LNHNV, CDR2 YYDKDF (reference sequence). CDR3 size: 13 residues. CDR3 protein: CVTSEYSNQPQHF. In DNA form, the CDR3 reads TGTGTCACCTCGGAGTATAGCAATCAGCCCCAGCATTTT.

The chain carries TRBV7-9 and TRBJ1-2; the D is unclear. The CDR3 covers 14 residues. Trimming cost V 4 bases and J 6 bases, with 15 bases left between them. CDR1 SEHNR and CDR2 FQNEAQ come from the germline V gene (reference sequence). As DNA, the CDR3 is TGTGCCAGCAGCTCCTCTAACAAGCTCGATGGCTACACCTTC. Translated, it gives CASSSSNKLDGYTF.

The chain carries TRBV3-1 and TRBJ1-1; weak D call: TRBD1 (5 bases). The V gene lost 6 bases and the J gene lost 11 bases, with 22 bases spanning the gap. The CDR3 totals 14 residues. Germline CDR1 is LGHDT and CDR2 is YNNKEL (reference sequence). The CDR3 sequence is CASSNGRNRRGAFF. DNA of the CDR3: TGTGCCAGCAGTAACGGACGGAATCGAAGGGGTGCTTTCTTT.

This clonotype was seen a few times. V and J are TRBV12-3 or TRBV12-4 and TRBJ2-5; the D gene is possibly TRBD1 (5 bases). This CDR3 has 13 residues. V was cut by 2 bases and J by 1 base, with 5 bases left in between. CDR3 sequence (DNA): TGTGCCAGCAGTTTACAGGGCCAAGAGACCCAGTACTTC. Translated: CASSLQGQETQYF.

This clonotype has ten or more counts. The chain links TRBV10-1 to TRBJ2-3; 12 nucleotides agree with TRBD2. V shed 5 bases and J 5 bases; nucleotides not matched to a gene: 8. This CDR3 region has 16 residues. CDR1 is WNHNN and CDR2 is SYGVQD in the germline V gene (reference sequence). The CDR3 loop reads CASSMTSGSVRDTQYF. Here the CDR3 DNA reads TGCGCCAGCAGTATGACTAGCGGGAGCGTTCGAGATACGCAGTATTTT.

Details on this clonotype: A read error may be the cause here, since a much bigger clone is one base away. CDR3 residues: CASSDPGQMFYEQNF. The CDR3 DNA is TGTGCCAGCAGTGATCCGGGACAGATGTTCTACGAGCAGAACTTC. The chain recombines TRBV6-1 with TRBJ2-7; TRBD1 agrees at 7 bases. This CDR3 comprises 15 residues. Germline V CDR1 and CDR2: MNHNS, SASEGT.

This clonotype was picked up a small number of times. This sequence joins TRBV28 and TRBJ2-5, with D tentatively TRBD2 (5 bases). V was pared by 5 bases and J by 1 base, with 11 bases between. The CDR3 is made up of 14 amino acids. In germline, CDR1 is MDHEN, CDR2 SYDVKM. The chain's CDR3 is CASSLPRGQETQYF. As DNA, the CDR3 is TGTGCCAGCAGTCTGCCCCGGGGCCAAGAGACCCAGTACTTC.

This clonotype was seen ten or more times. The genes are TRBV27 and TRBJ2-7, with 8 bases that match TRBD1. Germline V gene sequence: CDR1 MNHEY, CDR2 SMNVEV (reference sequence). This CDR3 comprises 16 residues. Trimming removed 3 bases from V and 2 bases from J; junction bases left unmatched: 9. DNA of the CDR3: TGTGCCAGCAGTTTGGACCGGGACAGGCCTACCTACGAGCAGTACTTC. Encoded protein: CASSLDRDRPTYEQYF.

The chain recombines TRBV28 with TRBJ1-6; D remains unclear. CDR3 length: 13 amino acids. V was cut by 5 bases and J by 5 bases, with 7 bases left in between. Germline assignment: CDR1 MDHEN and CDR2 SYDVKM. CDR3 sequence (DNA): TGTGCCAGCAGTGAACAAAATAATTCACCCCTCCACTTT. It translates to CASSEQNNSPLHF.

V and J are TRBV3-1 and TRBJ2-2; D is possibly TRBD1 (7 bases). The CDR3 is made up of 14 amino acids. Germline V gene sequence: CDR1 LGHDT, CDR2 YNNKEL (reference sequence). V was trimmed by 4 bases and J by 6 bases, leaving 12 bases between them. CDR3 in amino acids: CASSRQGGPGELFF. CDR3 sequence (DNA): TGTGCCAGCAGCCGACAGGGAGGTCCCGGGGAGCTGTTTTTT.

This clonotype appeared many times. In DNA form, the CDR3 reads TGCAGCGTTGAGGAGGGCACAGATACGCAGTATTTT. Translation gives CSVEEGTDTQYF. The chain couples TRBV29-1 to TRBJ2-3; the D gene is possibly TRBD2 (5 bases). CDR3 size: 12 residues. CDR1 SQVTM and CDR2 ANQGSEA come from the germline V gene. V shed 3 bases and J shed 1 base, with 5 bases lying between them.

This rearrangement joins TRBV19 to TRBJ2-1, with TRBD2 matching over 14 bases. Germline-derived CDR1 and CDR2 are LNHDA and SQIVND (reference sequence). V lost 5 bases and J lost 9; bases outside the gene matches: 9. The CDR3 is 16 residues long. The CDR3 nucleotides are TGTGCCAGTAGTTATAGGGGACTAGCGGGAGCGGTTGAGCAGTTCTTC. Protein: CASSYRGLAGAVEQFF.

This clonotype was counted ten times or more. The chain uses TRBV12-3 or TRBV12-4 and TRBJ2-7; D gene ambiguous. V lost 4 bases and J 0 bases, leaving 10 bases between the germline ends. This CDR3 is 14 amino acids long. The CDR3 region is CASSWQVPSYEQYF. The CDR3 nucleotides read TGTGCCAGCAGTTGGCAGGTACCCTCCTACGAGCAGTACTTC.

In its sample, this clonotype was seen many times. The DNA for the CDR3 is TGTGCCAGCAGTTTATCAGGGGGCACTGAAGCTTTCTTT. As protein: CASSLSGGTEAFF. The rearrangement links TRBV12-3 or TRBV12-4 to TRBJ1-1, with 7 bases identical to TRBD1. This CDR3 spans 13 amino acids. Trimming at V came to 2 bases and at J to 4 bases, leaving 1 base not matched to a gene.

A few counts support this clonotype. The chain employs TRBV13 and TRBJ1-5; TRBD1 agrees at 9 bases. Germline V gene data show CDR1 as PRHDT and CDR2 as FYEKMQ (reference sequence). V dropped 4 bases and J dropped 7; count of bases not matched to a gene: 11. The length of the CDR3 is 16 residues. The CDR3 DNA reads as TGTGCCAGCAGCTCCCGGGACAGGGACGCGGGACAGCCCCAGCATTTT. Protein product: CASSSRDRDAGQPQHF.

The J gene is TRBJ1-5, the V gene TRBV9; D ambiguous. Deletions cut 4 bases from V and 6 bases from J, with 14 bases between. This CDR3 is 14 amino acids long. Germline loops: CDR1 SGDLS, CDR2 YYNGEE. This CDR3 is CASSSWRDTQPQHF. The CDR3 nucleotides read TGTGCCAGCAGCTCTTGGCGGGATACTCAGCCCCAGCATTTT.

The chain joins TRBV20-1 to TRBJ2-7; D call uncertain. The germline CDR1 and CDR2 sequences are DFQATT and SNEGSKA (reference sequence). V lost 4 bases and J 5 bases, leaving 12 bases between the germline ends. This CDR3 region has 12 residues. In DNA, the CDR3 is TGCAGTGCTAAGGGCGGTACCCACGAGCAGTACTTC. Its protein is CSAKGGTHEQYF.